The T cell receptor (beta chain) described here comes from a study of vaccination and CD4 T cells after COVID-19 (dated by TCRdb to 2022 to 2024). Looking at the study overall: SARS-CoV-2 positivity had been established in the convalescent patients by nasal swab PCR, and mild disease was recorded in under ten of these patients and severe disease in one. The convalescent cohort comprised six males and four females, including two Hispanic individuals, seven Caucasians, two Asians and one multiracial person. Participants received two doses of either the Pfizer-BioNTech BNT162b2 vaccine (n=8) or the Moderna mRNA-1273 vaccine (n=2). Post-COVID blood samples were collected from convalescent patients a median of roughly 100 days after diagnosis, with a range of about 35 to 161 days. Post-vaccine blood samples were collected a median of approximately 77 days after the second vaccine dose, ranging from about 12 to 241 days. Overlapping spike peptide pools from SARS-CoV-2 and from the common cold coronaviruses HCoV-NL63, HCoV-OC43 and HCoV-229E were used as culture stimuli. In control cultures, a CEFX viral epitope pool was used as positive control, an HIV-1 Nef peptide pool was used as negative control, or no peptide was added. In around ten COVID-19 convalescent patients and a few infection-naive healthy vaccine recipients, the spike-specific CD4+ TCR repertoire before mRNA vaccination was compared with the repertoire after mRNA vaccination.

The treatment or condition label of this sample denotes: roughly 11-day PBMC culture with coronavirus spike peptide pools or control peptides (ViraFEST assay). To expand antigen-specific T cells with peptide pools and then pick out the expanded clonotypes through TCR sequencing, the study relied on the ViraFEST assay. Positive SARS-CoV-2 PCR tests in the convalescent patients dated from March to December 2020, before Alpha, Beta and Delta variants emerged in the United States. PBMCs were cultured at two million per well in IMDM supplemented with approximately 5.4% human AB serum and about 10 IU/ml IL-2, with about 10 ug/ml peptide pools added. On days 3 and 7, half of the culture medium was replaced with fresh IL-2-containing medium. After approximately 10 days of culture, CD4+ T cells were isolated by negative selection using the EasySep CD4+ T cell isolation kit. Ficoll-Paque Plus gradient centrifugation was used to isolate PBMCs from whole blood, and the isolated PBMCs were then either used fresh or cryopreserved at -140C. Each culture condition was generally run in triplicate wells.

General study outcomes and caveats: Although the median number of SARS-CoV-2-reactive clonotypes went up from some 23 after infection to some 37 after vaccination, the increase was not significant. In convalescent patients, a median approximately 86% of post-vaccine SARS-CoV-2-reactive clones were detected only after vaccination, suggesting vaccine-specific priming. The study included relatively few convalescent patients and did not analyze early timepoints after natural infection. In convalescent patients, nearly all vaccine-specific clones (304 of 307) were found to be mono-reactive for SARS-CoV-2 spike rather than cross-reactive with common cold coronaviruses.

At the junction V is shortened by 1 base and J by 4 bases, with 16 bases in between. The germline V gene specifies SGHTA as CDR1 and FQGNSA as CDR2. Its CDR3 holds 16 amino acids, cysteine through phenylalanine. Only the CDR3 DNA stays, 48 bases, in frame from base 1. Worth noting for this clonotype: Which antigen it targets is not known. The sample holds no much larger clone one base away, and base qualities are not on file.

The library was produced with PCR. DNA from cultured CD4+ T cells was subjected to TCR sequencing with the Oncomine TCR Beta short-read assay at the Johns Hopkins FTIC core. The QIAamp micro DNA kit was used to extract genomic DNA from the cultured CD4+ T cells. Oncomine TCR Beta libraries from cultured CD4+ T cells were pooled using unique dual indexes and sequenced on an Illumina iSeq 100. In the paper's pipeline: Non-productive sequences were removed, and CDR3s that did not start with C, did not end with F or W, or were shorter than 7 amino acids were discarded. The MANAFEST web application was used to identify antigen-specific clonotypes by comparing peptide-stimulated wells against reference wells and other culture wells. To be called positive, a clone needed an FDR below 0.05, an odds ratio above 5, and a productive frequency above 0.1% in at least two of three replicate wells. A clonotype was classed as cross-reactive if the clonotype showed significant expansion both in SARS-CoV-2 spike wells and in at least one common cold coronavirus spike condition. CDR3 homology was assessed with Levenshtein distances (stringdist) and unrooted phylogenetic trees (ape) in R version 3.6.1. The public reads were quality trimmed at Q25 with fastp and then assembled into clones with MiXCR by TCRdb, keeping productive beta chains. Entries are consolidated by CDR3 protein sequence, retaining the most common genes and DNA. The V and J calls and clone size come from TCRdb's table, not from the authors' own analysis. For this sample the table gives approximately 17,000 distinct CDR3 sequences, of which around 50% were detected only once. The top ten clones comprise 6% to 8% of the sample.

This TCR came from a human donor who had recovered from COVID-19. The input for sequencing was CD4+ T cells from blood, cultured in vitro, taken before SARS-CoV-2 vaccination. The sequence is built from TRBV7-2 and TRBJ2-5, with TRBD1 perhaps the D gene, on 7 matching bases. The CDR3 protein sequence reads: CASSLGQGGVRETQYF. The DNA is as follows: TGTGCCAGCAGCTTAGGACAGGGAGGCGTAAGAGAGACCCAGTACTTC.